Presented here are 30 T cell receptor beta chains from one specimen sequenced in a study of shared clonotypes between healthy human individuals (dated by TCRdb to 2020 to 2022). The protocol used for the library was the immunoSEQ multiplex PCR assay. TCRdb took this table from immuneACCESS and kept in-frame rearrangements with V and J called. Such tables lack part of the clones; where checked against another copy, unresolved V genes explain under half of the gap, and the rest is unexplained. The sample table lists roughly 2.5 million clones, around nine tenths of them with a count of one. Together, the top ten hold about 0.13% of the sample. The material sequenced was naive CD4+ T cells sorted from blood. The sample's cell subset or site label is to be understood as: CD45RA+ positively selected. The receptor set was obtained from a man aged 18 to 30 in good health.

Turning to this clone: Other DNA sequences in the same sample also yield this CDR3. Written as DNA, the CDR3 is TGTGCCATCTCGACGGGGAACACCGGGGAGCTGTTTTTT. It yields the protein CAISTGNTGELFF. This chain uses TRBV10-3 with TRBJ2-2; D is uncertain. The germline gives CDR1 ENHRY, CDR2 SYGVKD. The V end lost 8 bases, the J end lost 1 base, and 8 bases lay between the germline ends. There are 13 residues in the CDR3.

The J gene is TRBJ1-4, the V gene TRBV4-1, with 9 bases lining up with TRBD1. The CDR3 contains 17 residues. The germline CDR1 and CDR2 sequences are MGHRA and YSYEKL. The ends lost 5 bases at V and 0 bases at J; junction bases unmatched: 7. The CDR3 loop reads CASSVTGGGSTNEKLFF. The CDR3 DNA reads as TGCGCCAGCAGCGTGACAGGGGGTGGGTCAACTAATGAAAAACTGTTTTTT.

The CDR3 protein is CASRRGGPYTF. CDR3 sequence (DNA): TGTGCCAGCAGGCGGGGGGGGCCCTACACCTTC. The J gene is TRBJ1-2, the V gene TRBV28, with a weak D call TRBD1 (6 bases). Trimming took off 6 bases at V and 10 bases at J, with 12 bases between the two ends. Germline V lookup: CDR1 MDHEN, CDR2 SYDVKM. This CDR3 is built from 11 residues.

The rearrangement links TRBV7-3 to TRBJ2-1, with 12 bases that match TRBD2. Germline V gene data show CDR1 as SGHTA and CDR2 as FQGTGA. This CDR3 spans 15 amino acids. V was clipped by 4 bases and J by 7 bases; unmatched bases: 5. The CDR3 DNA follows: TGTGCCAGCAGCTCAAGCGGACTAGCGGGGAATGAGCAGTTCTTC. This codes for CASSSSGLAGNEQFF.

The genes are TRBV7-6 and TRBJ2-5, with 11 bases identical to TRBD1. J was trimmed by 4 bases and V by 1 base; bases with no gene match: 5. Germline CDR1 is SGHVS and CDR2 is FNYEAQ. The CDR3 totals 16 residues. The CDR3 loop is CASSLERTGGRETQYF. As DNA, the CDR3 is TGTGCCAGCAGCTTAGAGAGGACAGGGGGCAGAGAGACCCAGTACTTC.

This chain connects TRBV5-1 to TRBJ2-5, with D tentatively TRBD1 (6 bases). This CDR3 has 16 amino acids. CDR1 is SGHRS, CDR2 YFSETQ, per germline. V lost 3 bases and J 5 bases, leaving 20 bases between the germline ends. The CDR3 loop reads CASSSHLRGPWETQYF. CDR3 in DNA: TGCGCCAGCAGCTCGCACCTCAGGGGCCCATGGGAGACCCAGTACTTC.

The CDR3 DNA reads as TGTGCCAGCAGTCTGGGGAGAGGGGCGTACCCACAAGAGACCCAGTACTTC. Translated, it gives CASSLGRGAYPQETQYF. J is TRBJ2-5 and V is TRBV11-2; D could derive from TRBD1 or TRBD2 (5 bases each). The V end lost 6 bases, the J end lost 2 bases, and 22 bases lay between the germline ends. Germline CDR1 and CDR2: SGHAT and FQNNGV. This CDR3 is 17 amino acids long.

V usage is TRBV7-2 and J usage is TRBJ2-1; D may be TRBD2 (6 bases). CDR3 size: 16 residues. Trimming shortened V by 5 bases and J by 0 bases, and 14 bases separated the two germline ends. Per the germline V gene, CDR1 is SGHTA and CDR2 is FQGNSA. The CDR3 loop reads CASSAPRAGSYNEQFF. CDR3 coding DNA: TGTGCCAGCAGCGCCCCCCGAGCGGGCTCCTACAATGAGCAGTTCTTC.

To note about this clone: This CDR3 is also generated by other DNA sequences in the sample. The genes are TRBV5-1 and TRBJ2-7; 9 positions agree with TRBD2. The CDR3 covers 15 residues. The germline V gene has CDR1 SGHRS and CDR2 YFSETQ. Unmatched junction bases numbered 3, after V lost 1 base and J lost 1 base. The CDR3 loop reads CASSLTSGPSYEQYF. DNA of the CDR3: TGCGCCAGCAGCTTGACTAGCGGGCCGTCCTACGAGCAGTACTTC. Supplemented by reference TRBV5-1 and TRBJ2-7, the full variable domain reads KAGVTQTPRYLIKTRGQQVTLSCSPISGHRSVSWYQQTPGQGLQFLFEYFSETQRNKGNFPGRFSGRQFSNSRSEMNVSTLELGDSALYLCASSLTSGPSYEQYFGPGTRLTVT.

This chain uses TRBV7-2 with TRBJ2-5; TRBD2 matches 10 bases. This CDR3 contains 15 residues. V was clipped by 4 bases and J by 4 bases; unmatched bases: 6. CDR1 and CDR2 (germline): SGHTA, FQGNSA. The CDR3 loop reads CASSSTRLAGETQYF. The CDR3 DNA reads as TGTGCCAGCAGCTCCACGAGACTAGCGGGAGAGACCCAGTACTTC. Using reference TRBV7-2 and TRBJ2-5 for the parts outside the CDR3, the full variable domain is GAGVSQSPSNKVTEKGKDVELRCDPISGHTALYWYRQSLGQGLEFLIYFQGNSAPDKSGLPSDRFSAERTGGSVSTLTIQRTQQEDSAVYLCASSSTRLAGETQYFGPGTRLLVL.

As concerns this clone: The sample contains more than one DNA sequence encoding this CDR3. The chain joins TRBV20-1 to TRBJ1-1, with a possible D match to TRBD1 (5 bases). Germline-derived CDR1 and CDR2 are DFQATT and SNEGSKA (reference sequence). The V end lost 5 bases, the J end lost 5 bases, and 9 bases lay between the germline ends. CDR3 length: 11 residues. The CDR3: CSAGGGTEAFF. CDR3 sequence (DNA): TGCAGTGCTGGCGGGGGGACTGAAGCTTTCTTT.

V and J are TRBV10-3 and TRBJ1-3, with 7 positions matching TRBD1. This CDR3 comprises 17 residues. Germline V CDR1 and CDR2: ENHRY, SYGVKD. The J segment lost 0 bases and the V segment lost 2 bases, leaving 7 bases of the junction unmatched. The CDR3, as DNA: TGTGCCATCAGTGAGAACCCAGGGGGATCCTCTGGAAACACCATATATTTT. It yields the protein CAISENPGGSSGNTIYF.

This clone appeared a single time. This chain links TRBV11-2 with TRBJ2-1; perhaps TRBD1 as D (6 bases). This CDR3 comprises 17 residues. Germline V gives CDR1 SGHAT, CDR2 FQNNGV. The V end lost 1 base, the J end lost 0 bases, and 13 bases lay between the germline ends. The CDR3 nucleotides read TGTGCCAGCAGCTTAGTCCCAGGGACAAGCTCCTACAATGAGCAGTTCTTC. Translated, it gives CASSLVPGTSSYNEQFF.

The CDR3 spells CASSLEVPTDTQYF. The CDR3 coding sequence is TGTGCCAGCAGCTTAGAGGTACCCACAGATACGCAGTATTTT. This rearrangement joins TRBV7-9 to TRBJ2-3; D is uncertain. From germline, CDR1 is SEHNR and CDR2 FQNEAQ (reference sequence). The CDR3 covers 14 residues. Trimming left V 1 base short and J 2 bases short, with 7 bases between.

The table lists this clone with a count of one. This CDR3 is CASSSSIGTLFNQPQHF. The CDR3 bases are TGTGCCAGCAGCTCAAGCATCGGGACGCTATTCAATCAGCCCCAGCATTTT. The chain links TRBV11-2 to TRBJ1-5, with D possibly TRBD1 on 5 matching bases. V was pared by 4 bases and J by 3 bases, with 19 bases between. Germline loops: CDR1 SGHAT, CDR2 FQNNGV. This CDR3 has 17 residues.

CDR3 sequence: CASSKGQGGRDTEAFF. Here the CDR3 DNA reads TGTGCCAGCAGCAAAGGCCAGGGTGGGAGGGACACTGAAGCTTTCTTT. This rearrangement joins TRBV21-1 to TRBJ1-1. TRBV21-1 is assigned pseudogene status. The CDR3 has 16 amino acids.

The chain carries TRBV7-2 and TRBJ1-1; D is unclear. Germline V gives CDR1 SGHTA, CDR2 FQGNSA. The CDR3 covers 13 residues. V was clipped by 1 base and J by 11 bases, with 14 bases between them. CDR3 nucleotide sequence: TGTGCCAGCAGCTTAGGTGCAGTAGGGCGCGCTTTCTTT. Translation gives CASSLGAVGRAFF.

This chain links TRBV10-3 with TRBJ1-1; D is possibly TRBD1 (5 bases). There are 15 residues in the CDR3. CDR1 is ENHRY, CDR2 SYGVKD, per germline. V lost 8 bases and J 11 bases, leaving 27 bases between the germline ends. The CDR3 DNA reads TGTGCCATCGGTGGACAACCCACAGGCCCCTTAGGGGCTTTCTTT. This sequence encodes CAIGGQPTGPLGAFF.

This rearrangement joins TRBV5-1 to TRBJ1-1; tentative D call: TRBD1 (5 bases). Trimming removed 3 bases at V and 3 bases at J, with 12 bases between. CDR1 is SGHRS and CDR2 is YFSETQ in the germline V gene. The CDR3 is 14 amino acids. The CDR3 reads CASSSGTGHTEAFF. The CDR3 DNA reads TGCGCCAGCAGCTCCGGGACGGGTCACACTGAAGCTTTCTTT. Full variable domain (remainder filled in from reference TRBV5-1 and TRBJ1-1): KAGVTQTPRYLIKTRGQQVTLSCSPISGHRSVSWYQQTPGQGLQFLFEYFSETQRNKGNFPGRFSGRQFSNSRSEMNVSTLELGDSALYLCASSSGTGHTEAFFGQGTRLTVV.

The V gene is TRBV5-4, the J gene TRBJ2-5; possibly TRBD2 for D (5 bases). The CDR3 covers 14 residues. Germline V CDR1 and CDR2: SGHNT, YYREEE (reference sequence). The V and J ends lost 0 bases and 1 base respectively, with 7 bases between them. In DNA form, the CDR3 reads TGTGCCAGCAGCTTGGGACTAATCCAAGAGACCCAGTACTTC. It codes for CASSLGLIQETQYF.

The rearrangement joins TRBV19 to TRBJ2-3, with 9 nucleotides matching TRBD2. The germline V gene encodes CDR1 LNHDA and CDR2 SQIVND (reference sequence). The CDR3 length is 14 residues. The V segment lost 5 bases and the J segment 4 bases; nucleotides outside the gene matches: 4. This CDR3 reads CASSWAGGADTQYF. CDR3 in DNA: TGTGCCAGTAGTTGGGCGGGAGGGGCAGATACGCAGTATTTT.

The chain employs TRBV4-3 and TRBJ1-6; 10 bases align to TRBD1. Losses at the gene ends were 4 bases for V and 10 bases for J; bases not matched to a gene: 7. CDR3 size: 15 residues. CDR1 is LGHNA, CDR2 YSLEER, per germline. The CDR3 sequence is CASSPSGTGASPLHF. CDR3 in DNA: TGCGCCAGCAGCCCCTCTGGGACAGGGGCCTCACCCCTCCACTTT.

About this clone: The identical CDR3 is also encoded by other nucleotide sequences in the sample. The chain recombines TRBV18 with TRBJ1-6; D ambiguous. The V end lost 6 bases, the J end lost 5 bases, and 8 bases lay between the germline ends. Germline loops: CDR1 KGHSH, CDR2 LQKENI. The CDR3 consists of 13 residues. The CDR3 DNA reads TGTGCCAGCTCCGCCCTAGATAATTCACCCCTCCACTTT. Protein: CASSALDNSPLHF.

The chain links TRBV5-1 to TRBJ2-3; D may correspond to TRBD1 or TRBD2 (5 bases each). This CDR3 region has 16 residues. V lost 0 bases and J lost 0, with 11 bases in between. Germline V gene sequence: CDR1 SGHRS, CDR2 YFSETQ. CDR3 region: CASSLGDAASTDTQYF. The CDR3 DNA reads as TGCGCCAGCAGCTTGGGGGACGCCGCTAGCACAGATACGCAGTATTTT.

The chain recombines TRBV6-1 with TRBJ1-2, with TRBD1 identical over 8 bases. Trimming removed 0 bases from V and 1 base from J; junction bases left unmatched: 7. The CDR3 length is 17 residues. CDR1 and CDR2 from the germline V gene are MNHNS and SASEGT. The CDR3 DNA is TGTGCCAGCAGTGAAGCGCTGGGGACAGGCATTAACTATGGCTACACCTTC. Its protein is CASSEALGTGINYGYTF.

The chain links TRBV11-2 to TRBJ2-1, with TRBD2 identical over 10 bases. The CDR3 is 18 residues long. Germline lookup yields CDR1 SGHAT and CDR2 FQNNGV. The V and J ends lost 4 bases and 0 bases, in that order; junction bases with no gene match: 9. CDR3 sequence (DNA): TGTGCCAGCAGCTCCCTTTCGGCTAGCGGGAGCTCCTACAATGAGCAGTTCTTC. It codes for CASSSLSASGSSYNEQFF. The complete variable domain, with remaining parts taken from reference TRBV11-2 and TRBJ2-1, reads EAGVAQSPRYKIIEKRQSVAFWCNPISGHATLYWYQQILGQGPKLLIQFQNNGVVDDSQLPKDRFSAERLKGVDSTLKIQPAKLEDSAVYLCASSSLSASGSSYNEQFFGPGTRLTVL.

The rearrangement links TRBV27 to TRBJ2-3, with D possibly TRBD2 on 7 matching bases. V was clipped by 6 bases and J by 5 bases, with 12 bases between them. The CDR3 totals 13 residues. CDR1 and CDR2 from the germline V gene are MNHEY and SMNVEV (reference sequence). Here the CDR3 DNA reads TGTGCCAGCAGACGAGGGGGGGTAGATACGCAGTATTTT. Translated: CASRRGGVDTQYF.

J is TRBJ1-1 and V is TRBV11-2; 7 bases agree with TRBD1. The V gene's germline CDR1 is SGHAT and CDR2 FQNNGV. V shed 2 bases, J shed 10 bases, and the junction held 10 bases outside the gene matches. This CDR3 has 14 residues. The CDR3 is CASSLRQGDSGAFF. The CDR3 bases are TGTGCCAGCAGCTTACGGCAGGGGGACTCGGGAGCTTTCTTT.

The count of this clone is one. The rearrangement joins TRBV7-8 to TRBJ1-6; 8 nucleotides align to TRBD1. Trimming took 5 bases from V and 3 from J; bases not matched to a gene: 6. The CDR3 has 16 amino acids. Germline loops: CDR1 SGHVS, CDR2 FQNEAQ. The CDR3 region is CASSPGQVVYNSPLHF. CDR3 DNA: TGTGCCAGCAGCCCGGGACAGGTAGTCTATAATTCACCCCTCCACTTT.

This chain links TRBV7-9 with TRBJ2-3; D may correspond to TRBD1 or TRBD2 (6 bases each). Trimming took 1 base from V and 5 from J, leaving 19 bases between them. This CDR3 has 17 residues. In germline, CDR1 is SEHNR, CDR2 FQNEAQ (reference sequence). In nucleotides, the CDR3 is TGTGCCAGCAGCTTAGTGACATGGGGCAGGGGAGGAGATACGCAGTATTTT. The encoded protein is CASSLVTWGRGGDTQYF.